Sequencing of this T cell receptor beta chain was carried out in a study of blood T cell repertoires in COVID-19. Study context: The study drew acute and convalescent COVID-19 samples from the United States, Italy and Spain. Sources were T cells, B-cell-depleted T cells, or PBMCs; the material itself was cDNA or gDNA.

Recruited during active infection, patients (from Seattle) were subsequently followed longitudinally. The authors' processing: Cell counts per sample came from amplifying reference gene primers. The assay was immunoSEQ multiplex PCR, and TCRdb's table has in-frame clones only and misses some. V and J calls and clone size are as listed in that table; D and trimming were resolved from the DNA. The sample has about 55,000 clones; roughly 87% are singletons. Germline values: CDR1 MGHDK, CDR2 SYGVNS. This CDR3 spans 11 amino acids. The V gene lost 5 bases and the J gene lost 2 bases, with 2 bases spanning the gap.

This clonotype was obtained from a man between 35 and 55 years old with COVID-19, enrolled during active disease. The sample consisted of peripheral blood. V gene TRBV25-1 combines with J gene TRBJ2-3; the D is unclear. Here the CDR3 reads CASSLTDTQYF. Written as DNA, the CDR3 is TGTGCCAGCAGTCTCACAGATACGCAGTATTTT. Complete variable domain (other parts from reference TRBV25-1 and TRBJ2-3): EADIYQTPRYLVIGTGKKITLECSQTMGHDKMYWYQQDPGMELHLIHYSYGVNSTEKGDLSSESTVSRIRTEHFPLTLESARPSHTSQYLCASSLTDTQYFGPGTRLTVL.